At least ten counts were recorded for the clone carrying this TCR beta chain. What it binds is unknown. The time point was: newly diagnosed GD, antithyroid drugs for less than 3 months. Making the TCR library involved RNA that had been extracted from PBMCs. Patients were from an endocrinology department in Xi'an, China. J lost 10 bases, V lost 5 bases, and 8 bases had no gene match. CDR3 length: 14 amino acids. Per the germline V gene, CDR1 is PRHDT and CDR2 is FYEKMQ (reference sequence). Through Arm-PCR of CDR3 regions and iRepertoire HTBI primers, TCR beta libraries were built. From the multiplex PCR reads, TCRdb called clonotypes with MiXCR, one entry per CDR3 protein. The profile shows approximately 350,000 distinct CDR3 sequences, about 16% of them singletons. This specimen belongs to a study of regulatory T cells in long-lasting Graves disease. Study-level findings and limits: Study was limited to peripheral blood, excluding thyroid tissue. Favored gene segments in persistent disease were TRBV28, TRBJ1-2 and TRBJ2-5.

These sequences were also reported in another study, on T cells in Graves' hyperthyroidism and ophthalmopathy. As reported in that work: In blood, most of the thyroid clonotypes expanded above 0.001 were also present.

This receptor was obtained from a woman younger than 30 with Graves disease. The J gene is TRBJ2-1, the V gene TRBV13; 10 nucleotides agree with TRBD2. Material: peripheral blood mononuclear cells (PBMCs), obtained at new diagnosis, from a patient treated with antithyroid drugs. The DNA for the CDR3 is TGTGCCAGCAGCCAACTCACTAGCGGGAAGGAGCAGTTCTTC. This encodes CASSQLTSGKEQFF.